A selection of T cell receptor beta chains follows, all from one sample in a study of cytomegalovirus exposure and HLA in healthy donors. Only in-frame clones appear in the TCRdb table, and some are missing; sequencing was by immunoSEQ multiplex PCR. The repertoire holds 90,000 to 95,000 clones, with roughly 73% as singletons. Sequenced sample: PBMCs. The receptors derive from a male donor in good health and CMV-seropositive. CDR3s include the opening cysteine and the closing phenylalanine or tryptophan. Clone size is not always given. Where it is, it says once, few, many or a class for expanded clones.

v_call: TRBV5-1
clone_size: .
j_call: TRBJ2-1
cdr3_aa: CASSRGLAGNAGSYNEQFF

v_call: TRBV6-4
clone_size: .
j_call: TRBJ1-1
cdr3_aa: CASAEAQGTEAFF

v_call: TRBV27
clone_size: .
j_call: TRBJ2-7
cdr3_aa: CASIQREAFRPF

v_call: TRBV9
clone_size: .
j_call: TRBJ2-2
cdr3_aa: CASSVVSTGVRTGELFF

v_call: TRBV2
clone_size: few
j_call: TRBJ2-5
cdr3_aa: CASSSGRGETQYF

v_call: TRBV28
clone_size: .
j_call: TRBJ2-3
cdr3_aa: CASSLFAGQNTDTQYF

v_call: TRBV9
clone_size: .
j_call: .
cdr3_aa: CASSFDDRGYEQYF

v_call: TRBV19
clone_size: .
j_call: TRBJ1-1
cdr3_aa: CASSIGRDSEAFF

v_call: TRBV28
clone_size: once
j_call: TRBJ2-5
cdr3_aa: CASSREGVSETQYF

v_call: TRBV9
clone_size: .
j_call: TRBJ2-5
cdr3_aa: CASSPQVGGAETQYF

v_call: TRBV2
clone_size: .
j_call: TRBJ1-5
cdr3_aa: CASKGDGRDQPQHF

v_call: TRBV9
clone_size: once
j_call: TRBJ1-4
cdr3_aa: CASSATGTGISNEKLFF

v_call: TRBV27
clone_size: .
j_call: TRBJ2-1
cdr3_aa: CASSLQSAGFYNEQFF

v_call: TRBV6-1
clone_size: few
j_call: TRBJ1-1
cdr3_aa: CAASVRTEAFF

v_call: TRBV6-6
clone_size: .
j_call: TRBJ2-1
cdr3_aa: CASRGGGYNEQFF

v_call: TRBV21-1
clone_size: .
j_call: TRBJ1-1
cdr3_aa: CAKLQGRGIPEAFF

v_call: TRBV28
clone_size: .
j_call: TRBJ2-7
cdr3_aa: CASSFFVGPYEQYF

v_call: TRBV5-1
clone_size: .
j_call: TRBJ2-4
cdr3_aa: CASSPDLAKNIQYF

v_call: TRBV5-4
clone_size: .
j_call: TRBJ2-3
cdr3_aa: CASRLIRQGGTDTQYF

v_call: TRBV28
clone_size: .
j_call: TRBJ1-2
cdr3_aa: CASSERDFYGYTF

v_call: TRBV11-2
clone_size: few
j_call: TRBJ2-3
cdr3_aa: CATEQGGHTADTQYF

v_call: TRBV15
clone_size: few
j_call: TRBJ1-4
cdr3_aa: CATGGGAGEKLFF

v_call: TRBV19
clone_size: .
j_call: TRBJ1-1
cdr3_aa: CASSSGGANTEAFF

v_call: TRBV5-6
clone_size: once
j_call: TRBJ2-3
cdr3_aa: CASSFPPKVTDYPHSTQYF

v_call: TRBV2
clone_size: .
j_call: TRBJ2-4
cdr3_aa: CASSPGSPGNIQYF

v_call: TRBV4-2
clone_size: .
j_call: TRBJ1-2
cdr3_aa: CASRARGGAGTNYGYTF

v_call: TRBV27
clone_size: once
j_call: TRBJ2-3
cdr3_aa: CASQSGGIPDTQYF

v_call: TRBV6-1
clone_size: .
j_call: TRBJ1-2
cdr3_aa: CASTATENYGYTF

v_call: TRBV15
clone_size: .
j_call: TRBJ2-1
cdr3_aa: CATSNNLLAGNEQFF

v_call: TRBV4-1
clone_size: .
j_call: TRBJ1-5
cdr3_aa: CASSQDLDRSSNQPQHF

v_call: TRBV19
clone_size: .
j_call: TRBJ1-5
cdr3_aa: CASSVLQASNQPQHF

v_call: TRBV30
clone_size: .
j_call: TRBJ2-3
cdr3_aa: CAWSLGTKSTDTQYF

v_call: TRBV2
clone_size: .
j_call: TRBJ2-7
cdr3_aa: CASSPTAGGSEQYF

v_call: TRBV7-9
clone_size: .
j_call: TRBJ2-1
cdr3_aa: CASSFSAGGQSNEQFF